This T cell receptor (beta chain) was captured by sequencing in a study of OX40 agonist ivuxolimab in advanced cancers. TCRdb keeps only in-frame clones here, not all; method: immunoSEQ multiplex PCR. The data contain fewer than 85,000 clones, around 82% of them singletons. This clone showed up just a few times. This CDR3 has 14 amino acids. Germline CDR1 is SGHTS and CDR2 is YDEGEE. Trimming took off 0 bases at V and 1 base at J, with 7 bases between the two ends. The source is an adult with an advanced solid tumor such as melanoma, head and neck, liver or kidney cancer. The specimen was CD4+ or CD8+ T cells sorted from blood, collected in a trial of the OX40 agonist ivuxolimab. This chain links TRBV5-8 with TRBJ1-1; D not resolved. CDR3 sequence: CASSLEAANTEAFF. The CDR3 nucleotides are TGTGCCAGCAGCTTGGAGGCGGCGAACACTGAAGCTTTCTTT. Drawing the rest from reference TRBV5-8 and TRBJ1-1, the complete variable domain is EAGVTQSPTHLIKTRGQQATLRCSPISGHTSVYWYQQALGLGLQFLLWYDEGEERNRGNFPPRFSGRQFPNYSSELNVNALELEDSALYLCASSLEAANTEAFFGQGTRLTVV.